Detailed here is one TCR beta chain. This entry belongs to a study of shared T cell receptors in the human thymus. Germline loops: CDR1 SGHAT, CDR2 FQNNGV. The ends lost 5 bases at V and 3 bases at J; junction bases unmatched: 8. This CDR3 is 15 amino acids long. Profiled with immunoSEQ multiplex PCR; TCRdb holds only in-frame clones, not every one. The data contain hundreds of thousands of clones, roughly 86% of them seen just once; the ten biggest clones take up over 0.008%. This sample also appeared in a second study, on human thymus T cells.

This TCR derives from a boy under two years old with a congenital heart defect. Specimen: thymocytes. The V gene is TRBV11-2, the J gene TRBJ2-7; 9 bases are a match to TRBD2. The CDR3 spells CASSLLAGLGYEQYF. DNA for the CDR3: TGTGCCAGCAGCCTTCTAGCGGGGCTAGGCTACGAGCAGTACTTC. Combining the CDR3 with reference TRBV11-2 and TRBJ2-7 gives the whole variable domain EAGVAQSPRYKIIEKRQSVAFWCNPISGHATLYWYQQILGQGPKLLIQFQNNGVVDDSQLPKDRFSAERLKGVDSTLKIQPAKLEDSAVYLCASSLLAGLGYEQYFGPGTRLTVT.